The clone carrying this T cell receptor (beta chain) was found many times. Its specificity is not known. The data stem from a study of T cells in Graves' hyperthyroidism and ophthalmopathy. Germline V gene lookup returns CDR1 MDHEN and CDR2 SYDVKM. V lost 6 bases to trimming and J lost 1 base, with 17 bases between them. The CDR3 totals 16 residues. Regions amplified from RNA transcripts were the TCR beta CDR3 regions. Researchers ran a first-round RT-PCR on the TCR CDR3 using the HTBI primer set. TCRdb re-analysed the multiplex PCR reads in MiXCR, keeping a single row per CDR3 protein. The data contain hundreds of thousands of distinct CDR3 sequences, approximately 14% of them singletons. Notes on the study in general: The model forecast ophthalmopathy, anticipating it by a median around 6.9 months before onset.

V and J are TRBV28 and TRBJ2-3; D unclear. The sample taken for sequencing was blood. The sequence derives from a woman younger than 30 with Graves' hyperthyroidism. Here the CDR3 reads CASRSTGSFGTDTQYF. In nucleotides, the CDR3 is TGTGCCAGCAGATCAACCGGAAGCTTCGGCACAGATACGCAGTATTTT.